The next 2 T cell receptor beta chains were all read from a single sample in a study of early T cells in non-severe SARS-CoV-2 infection (dated by TCRdb to the early 2020s). Receptors were amplified or captured by 5' RACE. Sequenced using a NextSeq 500. Using fastp trimming at Q25 and MiXCR clonotype assembly, TCRdb reanalyzed the public sequencing data and kept in-frame beta chains. Each CDR3 protein gets just one entry, which takes the most common genes and DNA from the rows behind it. The sample table shows roughly 60,000 distinct CDR3 sequences, and around 13% are seen once. 3.5% to 5% of the sample rests with the top ten. The sequenced material came from whole blood. Receptors originate from an adult who was a healthcare worker with PCR-confirmed SARS-CoV-2 infection or an uninfected control (not recorded which).

The chain links TRBV6-2 or TRBV6-3 to TRBJ1-1, with no clear D. V was clipped by 4 bases and J by 0 bases, with 6 bases between them. CDR1 and CDR2 from the germline V gene are MNHEY and SVGEGT. CDR3 length: 13 residues. As DNA, the CDR3 is TGTGCCAGCAGTTGGGTTATGAACACTGAAGCTTTCTTT. It encodes CASSWVMNTEAFF.

The rearrangement uses TRBV18 and TRBJ2-7, with D perhaps matching TRBD2 (6 bases). Germline V lookup: CDR1 KGHSH, CDR2 LQKENI. This CDR3 is built from 15 residues. Trimming removed 3 bases at V and 4 bases at J, with 16 bases between. This CDR3 reads CASSPSAGSGYEQYF. The CDR3 DNA follows: TGTGCCAGCTCACCCTCCGCGGGGTCCGGATACGAGCAGTACTTC.